In this sample, the clone carrying this T cell receptor beta chain is medium-sized (0.01 to 0.1%). This CDR3 has 14 residues. V was clipped by 2 bases and J by 7 bases, with 15 bases between them. This sample stems from a study of identical twins. TCRdb re-called the 5' RACE reads with MiXCR, one entry per CDR3 protein. The sample has around 490,000 distinct CDR3 sequences, over 11% seen once. Healthy Caucasians supplied all donations. The same specimen was also included in a second study, on yellow fever vaccine responses in identical twins.

Sequenced input: CD4+ T cells sorted from blood. This receptor was obtained from a woman under 30 in good health. The chain uses TRBV12-3 or TRBV12-4 and TRBJ2-7, with D possibly matching TRBD2 (6 bases). DNA for the CDR3: TGTGCCAGCAGTTTACATGGCAGTGGGGGGGAGCAGTACTTC. This sequence encodes CASSLHGSGGEQYF.